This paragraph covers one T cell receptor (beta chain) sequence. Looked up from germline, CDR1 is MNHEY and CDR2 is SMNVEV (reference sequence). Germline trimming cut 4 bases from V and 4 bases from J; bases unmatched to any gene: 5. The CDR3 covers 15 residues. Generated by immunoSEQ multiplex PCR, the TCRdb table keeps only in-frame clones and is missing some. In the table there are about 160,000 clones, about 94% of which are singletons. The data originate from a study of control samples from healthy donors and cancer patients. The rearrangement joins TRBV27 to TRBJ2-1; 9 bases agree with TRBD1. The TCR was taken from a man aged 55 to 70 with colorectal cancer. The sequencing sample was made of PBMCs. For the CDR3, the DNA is TGTGCCAGCAGTTCCGGACAGGGGTCGTACAATGAGCAGTTCTTC. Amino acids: CASSSGQGSYNEQFF.